This T cell receptor (beta chain) was captured in a study of T cells of healthy individuals. TCRdb reprocessed the 5' RACE reads via MiXCR and lists one record per CDR3 protein. Among fewer than 90,000 distinct CDR3 sequences, about 5% were seen once, and the ten largest hold roughly 7.1%. This clonotype was seen at least ten times. This clonotype was obtained from a female donor in good health.

The CDR3 loop reads CSAPRQETQYF. The CDR3 coding sequence is TGCAGTGCGCCGAGGCAAGAGACCCAGTACTTC. The rearrangement uses TRBV20-1 and TRBJ2-5, with no clear D. This CDR3 contains 11 residues. V gave up 6 bases and J gave up 2 bases, with 7 bases separating them. Germline-derived CDR1 and CDR2 are DFQATT and SNEGSKA (reference sequence).